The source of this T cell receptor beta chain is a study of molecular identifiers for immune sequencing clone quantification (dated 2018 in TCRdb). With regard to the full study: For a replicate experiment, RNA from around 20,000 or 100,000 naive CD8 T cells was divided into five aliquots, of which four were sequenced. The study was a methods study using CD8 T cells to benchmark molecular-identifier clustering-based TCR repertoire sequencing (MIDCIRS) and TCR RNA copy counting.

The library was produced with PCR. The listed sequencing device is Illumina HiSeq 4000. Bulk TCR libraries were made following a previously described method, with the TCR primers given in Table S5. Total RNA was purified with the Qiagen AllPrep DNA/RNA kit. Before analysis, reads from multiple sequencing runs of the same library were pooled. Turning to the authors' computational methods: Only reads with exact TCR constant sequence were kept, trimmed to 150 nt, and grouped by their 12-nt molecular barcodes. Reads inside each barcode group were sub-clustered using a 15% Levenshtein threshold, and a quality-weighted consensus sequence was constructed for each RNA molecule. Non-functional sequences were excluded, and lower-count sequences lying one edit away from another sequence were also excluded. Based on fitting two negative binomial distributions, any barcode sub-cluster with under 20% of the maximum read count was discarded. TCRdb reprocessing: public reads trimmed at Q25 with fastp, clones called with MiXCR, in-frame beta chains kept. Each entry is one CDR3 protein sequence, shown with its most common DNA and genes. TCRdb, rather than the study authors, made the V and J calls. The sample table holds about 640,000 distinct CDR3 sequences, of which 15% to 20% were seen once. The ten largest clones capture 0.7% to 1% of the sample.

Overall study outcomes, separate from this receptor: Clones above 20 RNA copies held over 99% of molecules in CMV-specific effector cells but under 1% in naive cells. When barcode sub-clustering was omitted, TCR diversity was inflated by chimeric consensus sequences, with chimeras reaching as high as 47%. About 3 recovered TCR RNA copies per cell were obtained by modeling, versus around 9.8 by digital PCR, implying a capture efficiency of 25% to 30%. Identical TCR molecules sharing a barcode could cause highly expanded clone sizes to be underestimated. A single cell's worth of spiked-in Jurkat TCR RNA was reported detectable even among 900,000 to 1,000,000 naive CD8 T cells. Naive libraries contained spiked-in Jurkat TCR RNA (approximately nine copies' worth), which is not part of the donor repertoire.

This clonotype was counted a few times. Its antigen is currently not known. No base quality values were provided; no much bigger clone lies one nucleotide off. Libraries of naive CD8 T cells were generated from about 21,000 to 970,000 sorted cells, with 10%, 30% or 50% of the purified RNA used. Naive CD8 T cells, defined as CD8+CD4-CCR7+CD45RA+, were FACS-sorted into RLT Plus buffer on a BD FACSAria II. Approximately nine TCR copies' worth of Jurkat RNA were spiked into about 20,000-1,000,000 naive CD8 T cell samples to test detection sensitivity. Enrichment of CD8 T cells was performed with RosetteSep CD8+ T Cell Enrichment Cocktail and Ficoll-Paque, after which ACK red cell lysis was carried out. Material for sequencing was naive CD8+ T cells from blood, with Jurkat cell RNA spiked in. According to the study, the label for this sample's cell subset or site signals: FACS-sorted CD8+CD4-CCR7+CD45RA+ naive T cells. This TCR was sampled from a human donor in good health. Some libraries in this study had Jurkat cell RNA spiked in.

The bases read TGTGCCAGCAGCCTTCGGACAGGGGAAACCTACGAGCAGTACTTC. This sequence encodes CASSLRTGETYEQYF. In this chain, TRBV11-2 is recombined with TRBJ2-7; 9 nucleotides in the junction match TRBD1. The CDR1 and CDR2 encoded by the germline V gene are SGHAT and FQNNGV. The CDR3, cysteine through phenylalanine, is 15 amino acids long. The sequence is cut down to CDR3 DNA, 45 bases in frame from base 1. V is trimmed back by 5 bases and J by 2 bases, and the junction contains 7 bases that no gene match accounts for.